A single sample gave rise to the 20 T cell receptor beta chains below, sequenced in a study of chemoradiotherapy in HPV16-positive cancers. Profiled with immunoSEQ multiplex PCR; TCRdb holds only in-frame clones, not every one. The sample lists 5,000 or so clones, around 88% occurring once. Specimen: tumor tissue, collected from a patient who underwent chemoradiotherapy. The receptors shown here come from a human donor with HPV-associated anogenital cancer.

The chain is built from TRBV7-2 and TRBJ2-1, with D tentatively TRBD2 (6 bases). V was clipped by 7 bases and J by 4 bases, with 14 bases between them. The CDR3 covers 14 residues. CDR1 is SGHTA and CDR2 is FQGNSA in the germline V gene. In DNA, the CDR3 is TGTGCCAGCAAGGGGACTGCAAATTACAATGAGCAGTTCTTC. Translated, it gives CASKGTANYNEQFF. The full variable domain, completed using reference TRBV7-2 and TRBJ2-1, is GAGVSQSPSNKVTEKGKDVELRCDPISGHTALYWYRQSLGQGLEFLIYFQGNSAPDKSGLPSDRFSAERTGGSVSTLTIQRTQQEDSAVYLCASKGTANYNEQFFGPGTRLTVL.

The chain employs TRBV6-5 and TRBJ2-1, with a weak D call TRBD1 (6 bases). The V end was cut by 2 bases, the J end by 8 bases, with 16 bases between. Germline loops: CDR1 MNHEY, CDR2 SVGAGI. The CDR3 extends over 15 amino acids. DNA for the CDR3: TGTGCCAGCAGTTACCTTCCCGGGACAACCTATGAGCAGTTCTTC. Encoded protein: CASSYLPGTTYEQFF.

The chain employs TRBV5-6 and TRBJ1-6; D uncertain. This CDR3 region has 13 residues. Trimming shortened V by 0 bases and J by 12 bases, and 10 bases separated the two germline ends. Germline V gene data show CDR1 as SGHDT and CDR2 as YYEEEE. In DNA, the CDR3 is TGTGCCAGCAGCTTGGCCAGGACCCAACCCCTCCACTTT. Its translation is CASSLARTQPLHF.

The chain carries TRBV12-5 and TRBJ2-3, with a possible D match to TRBD1 (5 bases). V was cut by 4 bases and J by 1 base, with 9 bases left in between. This CDR3 is built from 14 residues. Germline loops: CDR1 LGHNT, CDR2 FRNRAP. The CDR3 protein is CASGSDSRTDTQYF. The CDR3 DNA sequence: TGTGCTAGTGGTTCCGACAGCCGCACAGATACGCAGTATTTT.

The V gene is TRBV5-1, the J gene TRBJ1-6; possibly TRBD1 for D (6 bases). Trimming removed 3 bases at V and 8 bases at J, with 18 bases between. The V gene's germline CDR1 is SGHRS and CDR2 YFSETQ. This CDR3 region has 16 residues. The CDR3 nucleotides are TGCGCCAGCAGCTCCTATGGTGGGGGGCGAGATTCACCCCTCCACTTT. Translated, it gives CASSSYGGGRDSPLHF.

The CDR3: CASSFVETDTQYF. The DNA for the CDR3 is TGTGCCAGCAGCTTCGTTGAAACAGATACGCAGTATTTT. The V call is TRBV7-9, the J call TRBJ2-3; D not certain. The CDR3 runs to 13 residues. Germline V lookup: CDR1 SEHNR, CDR2 FQNEAQ (reference sequence). Trimming took off 3 bases at V and 3 bases at J, with 7 bases between the two ends.

The V gene is TRBV5-1, the J gene TRBJ2-3; perhaps TRBD2 as D (6 bases). Trimming removed 7 bases from V and 1 base from J, with 10 bases in between. This CDR3 has 13 amino acids. Per the germline V gene, CDR1 is SGHRS and CDR2 is YFSETQ. DNA of the CDR3: TGCGCCAGCCACTGGGGGGGCACAGATACGCAGTATTTT. Its protein product is CASHWGGTDTQYF.

The gene calls are TRBV11-2 and TRBJ1-5, with D possibly matching TRBD1 (6 bases). V lost 4 bases to trimming and J lost 0 bases, with 16 bases between them. Per the germline V gene, CDR1 is SGHAT and CDR2 is FQNNGV. The CDR3 contains 17 residues. The CDR3 reads CASSSGVSLDSNQPQHF. CDR3 bases: TGTGCCAGCAGCTCAGGGGTATCATTGGATAGCAATCAGCCCCAGCATTTT.

This sequence joins TRBV28 and TRBJ2-5; 9 nucleotides align to TRBD1. Germline CDR1 is MDHEN and CDR2 is SYDVKM. Trimming cost V 2 bases and J 4 bases; bases outside gene matches: 5. The CDR3 runs to 15 residues. Here the CDR3 DNA reads TGTGCCAGCAGTTTACCTCTGACAGGGGGAGAGACCCAGTACTTC. Amino acids: CASSLPLTGGETQYF.

The chain is built from TRBV7-9 and TRBJ2-6, with D perhaps assigned TRBD1 or TRBD2 (5 bases each). Germline V CDR1 and CDR2: SEHNR, FQNEAQ (reference sequence). There are 15 residues in the CDR3. V lost 4 bases to trimming and J lost 2 bases, with 9 bases between them. CDR3 sequence (DNA): TGTGCCAGCAGCTCTGGGGGTGCTGGGGCCAACGTCCTGACTTTC. The encoded protein is CASSSGGAGANVLTF.

The chain employs TRBV7-2 and TRBJ2-5, with 8 bases aligning to TRBD2. Germline-derived CDR1 and CDR2 are SGHTA and FQGNSA. V dropped 5 bases and J dropped 4; count of bases not matched to a gene: 9. There are 15 residues in the CDR3. This CDR3 is CASSPSWLAGETQYF. The CDR3 DNA reads TGTGCCAGCAGCCCCAGTTGGCTAGCGGGAGAGACCCAGTACTTC.

Regarding this clone: The junction departs from the called germline gene at one end, perhaps through a read error. V and J are TRBV5-4 and TRBJ1-4; 11 positions match TRBD1. This CDR3 spans 15 amino acids. Germline CDR1 SGHNT, CDR2 YYREEE (reference sequence). The CDR3 DNA is TGTGCCAGCAGTTTGGGACAGGGGGAAAGTGAAAAACTGTTTTTT. Translated, it gives CASSLGQGESEKLFF.

The chain links TRBV10-1 to TRBJ1-1; no reliable D call. This CDR3 has 15 residues. Germline V gene data show CDR1 as WNHNN and CDR2 as SYGVQD (reference sequence). The V end lost 4 bases, the J end lost 5 bases, and 17 bases lay between the germline ends. The CDR3 DNA reads as TGCGCCAGCAGTGTAGTAAGAAAGGGCTCGACTGAAGCTTTCTTT. Translated, it gives CASSVVRKGSTEAFF.

This clone was seen a handful of times. This chain uses TRBV5-1 with TRBJ2-1; D gene ambiguous. CDR1 SGHRS and CDR2 YFSETQ come from the germline V gene. The CDR3 has 13 residues. The V end lost 5 bases, the J end lost 5 bases, and 11 bases lay between the germline ends. The CDR3 region is CASSLLDHNEQFF. Here the CDR3 DNA reads TGCGCCAGCAGTTTGCTTGACCACAATGAGCAGTTCTTC.

The chain is built from TRBV9 and TRBJ2-3; 8 nucleotides agree with TRBD2. This CDR3 spans 17 amino acids. The germline V gene encodes CDR1 SGDLS and CDR2 YYNGEE. Trimming cost V 0 bases and J 4 bases; bases outside gene matches: 10. The CDR3 DNA reads as TGTGCCAGCAGCGTAGTCCCTACAGCGGGGGCCGCAGATACGCAGTATTTT. This sequence encodes CASSVVPTAGAADTQYF.

The V and J genes are TRBV5-1 and TRBJ2-1; 9 nucleotides agree with TRBD2. CDR3 length: 15 amino acids. V lost 2 bases and J lost 0; bases outside the gene matches: 0. Germline CDR1 is SGHRS and CDR2 is YFSETQ. CDR3 loop: CASSFSGSSYNEQFF. The DNA for the CDR3 is TGCGCCAGCAGCTTTAGCGGGAGCTCCTACAATGAGCAGTTCTTC. Full variable domain (remainder filled in from reference TRBV5-1 and TRBJ2-1): KAGVTQTPRYLIKTRGQQVTLSCSPISGHRSVSWYQQTPGQGLQFLFEYFSETQRNKGNFPGRFSGRQFSNSRSEMNVSTLELGDSALYLCASSFSGSSYNEQFFGPGTRLTVL.

The chain combines TRBV27 with TRBJ1-1; tentative D call: TRBD1 (5 bases). This CDR3 comprises 13 residues. The germline V and J ends were trimmed by 4 bases and 9 bases, with 15 bases remaining between them. Germline V gene sequence: CDR1 MNHEY, CDR2 SMNVEV (reference sequence). In DNA, the CDR3 is TGTGCCAGCAGTTGGAATTCGCGACAGCAAGCTTTCTTT. Its protein product is CASSWNSRQQAFF.

The J gene is TRBJ2-1, the V gene TRBV11-3, with D perhaps assigned TRBD1 or TRBD2 (6 bases each). Germline loops: CDR1 SGHNT, CDR2 YENEEA. This CDR3 is built from 16 residues. V lost 1 base and J lost 2, with 12 bases in between. CDR3 sequence reads: CASSLVGGPTYNEQFF. In nucleotides, the CDR3 is TGTGCCAGCAGCTTAGTCGGGGGCCCTACCTACAATGAGCAGTTCTTC.

V is TRBV5-5 and J is TRBJ2-7; D is perhaps TRBD2 (5 bases). CDR1 is SGHKS and CDR2 is YYEKEE in the germline V gene (reference sequence). CDR3 length: 14 residues. V lost 4 bases, J lost 5 bases, and 16 bases lay in between. CDR3 residues: CASSLQLGKNEQYF. In nucleotides, the CDR3 is TGTGCCAGCAGCCTCCAACTCGGGAAGAACGAGCAGTACTTC.

The chain recombines TRBV10-3 with TRBJ2-1; D may be TRBD1 or TRBD2 (5 bases each). The CDR3 is 12 amino acids. V shed 7 bases and J shed 10 bases, with 14 bases lying between them. Germline V gene lookup returns CDR1 ENHRY and CDR2 SYGVKD. The CDR3 loop reads CAINGGAAEQFF. CDR3 nucleotide sequence: TGTGCCATCAATGGGGGAGCTGCGGAGCAGTTCTTC.